The 18 T cell receptor beta chains in this list originate from one sample, sequenced in a study of T cells in Graves' hyperthyroidism and ophthalmopathy. TCR beta CDR3 region amplification was performed from RNA transcripts. Carried out on the TCR CDR3, a first-round RT-PCR used the HTBI primer set. TCRdb re-called the multiplex PCR reads with MiXCR, one entry per CDR3 protein. The table records 550,000 to 700,000 distinct CDR3 sequences, about 43% of them present only once. Sequences were obtained from peripheral blood or thyroid tissue (not recorded which). The receptors were sampled from an adult woman with Graves' disease, either hyperthyroidism or ophthalmopathy (not recorded which).

The sample holds many counts of this clonotype. The genes are TRBV7-9 and TRBJ1-6, with 9 bases matching TRBD1. Germline CDR1 reads SEHNR; CDR2 reads FQNEAQ (reference sequence). The CDR3 totals 16 residues. Trimming took 5 bases from V and 10 from J; bases not matched to a gene: 12. The CDR3 here is CASSLPTGGVGSPLHF. The CDR3 DNA sequence: TGTGCCAGCAGCCTCCCGACAGGGGGTGTAGGCTCACCCCTCCACTTT.

This clonotype was recorded at least ten times. This sequence joins TRBV6-5 and TRBJ1-2, with TRBD1 as a possible D gene (5 bases). The V end lost 8 bases, the J end lost 4 bases, and 20 bases lay between the germline ends. Germline V lookup: CDR1 MNHEY, CDR2 SVGAGI. This CDR3 region has 15 residues. DNA for the CDR3: TGTGCCAGCCGTCCCGGGGGATCGGTTCGCTATGGCTACACCTTC. Protein product: CASRPGGSVRYGYTF.

The CDR3 DNA reads TGCAGTGGGGGCCTGACGGCCACAGATACGCAGTATTTT. Encoded protein: CSGGLTATDTQYF. The V and J genes are TRBV20-1 and TRBJ2-3; maybe TRBD1 (5 bases). Per germline, CDR1 DFQATT and CDR2 SNEGSKA (reference sequence). CDR3 length: 13 residues. V was pared by 7 bases and J by 2 bases, with 13 bases between.

This clonotype has ten or more counts. This chain connects TRBV20-1 to TRBJ2-5; maybe TRBD2 (5 bases). This CDR3 comprises 15 residues. The V gene's germline CDR1 is DFQATT and CDR2 SNEGSKA (reference sequence). Trimming pared 2 bases from V and 5 bases from J, leaving 18 bases between. This CDR3 is CSARMKRVAAETQYF. The CDR3, as DNA: TGCAGTGCTAGAATGAAGAGGGTGGCGGCGGAGACCCAGTACTTC.

This chain connects TRBV20-1 to TRBJ2-1; 13 bases match TRBD2. The CDR3 extends over 16 amino acids. Losses at the gene ends were 3 bases for V and 8 bases for J; bases not matched to a gene: 10. Looked up from germline, CDR1 is DFQATT and CDR2 is SNEGSKA (reference sequence). CDR3 loop: CSARKGGTSGADEQFF. In DNA, the CDR3 is TGCAGTGCTAGGAAAGGAGGGACTAGCGGGGCGGATGAGCAGTTCTTC.

The V gene is TRBV7-9, the J gene TRBJ1-1; no reliable D call. This CDR3 has 13 amino acids. The V gene lost 6 bases and the J gene lost 3 bases, with 11 bases spanning the gap. Per the germline V gene, CDR1 is SEHNR and CDR2 is FQNEAQ (reference sequence). CDR3 residues: CASSSQVHTEAFF. As DNA, the CDR3 is TGTGCCAGCAGTTCGCAGGTGCACACTGAAGCTTTCTTT. Full variable domain (rest looked up from reference TRBV7-9 and TRBJ1-1): DTGVSQNPRHKITKRGQNVTFRCDPISEHNRLYWYRQTLGQGPEFLTYFQNEAQLEKSRLLSDRFSAERPKGSFSTLEIQRTEQGDSAMYLCASSSQVHTEAFFGQGTRLTVV.

The genes are TRBV30 and TRBJ1-5; 11 bases are a match to TRBD1. The J segment lost 6 bases and the V segment lost 0 bases, leaving 1 base of the junction unmatched. CDR1 and CDR2 from the germline V gene are GTSNPN and SVGIG (reference sequence). This CDR3 spans 14 amino acids. The CDR3 bases are TGTGCCTGGAGTGTAGGGACAGGGGGTCAGCCCCAGCATTTT. Translating gives CAWSVGTGGQPQHF.

This clonotype was recorded at least ten times. The genes are TRBV20-1 and TRBJ1-1; the D gene is possibly TRBD1 (5 bases). Trimming removed 5 bases from V and 0 bases from J, with 13 bases in between. This CDR3 has 14 residues. Germline CDR1 is DFQATT and CDR2 is SNEGSKA (reference sequence). The CDR3, as DNA: TGCAGTGCTGGGATTTGGGGGTTGAACACTGAAGCTTTCTTT. As protein: CSAGIWGLNTEAFF.

This clonotype was seen a few times. The chain employs TRBV10-2 and TRBJ1-1; unclear D gene. This CDR3 spans 13 amino acids. Trimming removed 6 bases at V and 5 bases at J, with 13 bases between. Germline values: CDR1 WSHSY, CDR2 SAAADI. The CDR3 loop reads CASSSRVGTEAFF. Written as DNA, the CDR3 is TGCGCCAGCAGCTCGAGGGTTGGGACTGAAGCTTTCTTT.

This clonotype has only a few counts. The chain links TRBV5-1 to TRBJ2-7, with D possibly TRBD1 on 6 matching bases. The CDR3 sequence is 13 residues long. Trimming shortened V by 4 bases and J by 5 bases, and 13 bases separated the two germline ends. Germline V gene data show CDR1 as SGHRS and CDR2 as YFSETQ. CDR3 residues: CASSPVDSDEQYF. The CDR3 DNA is TGCGCCAGCAGCCCAGTGGACAGCGACGAGCAGTACTTC.

This clonotype was detected a few times. V gene TRBV7-2 combines with J gene TRBJ1-2; 12 bases align to TRBD1. V dropped 5 bases and J dropped 2; count of bases not matched to a gene: 6. Germline loops: CDR1 SGHTA, CDR2 FQGNSA. The CDR3 is made up of 16 amino acids. DNA for the CDR3: TGTGCCAGCAGCACAGACGGGACAGGGGGCAACTATGGCTACACCTTC. This gives the protein CASSTDGTGGNYGYTF.

The table lists this clonotype with many counts. The chain uses TRBV7-2 and TRBJ1-2; D is unclear. The germline V and J ends were trimmed by 6 bases and 4 bases, with 9 bases remaining between them. The length of the CDR3 is 12 residues. Germline CDR1 is SGHTA and CDR2 is FQGNSA. This chain's CDR3 is CASSSRGYGYTF. As DNA, the CDR3 is TGTGCCAGCAGTTCCAGAGGCTATGGCTACACCTTC.

A note on this clonotype: A read error may account for a junction end that differs from germline. V is TRBV6-6 and J is TRBJ1-5; D call uncertain. CDR3 size: 14 residues. Germline assignment: CDR1 MNHNY and CDR2 SVGAGI (reference sequence). As DNA, the CDR3 is TGCGCCATCAATTCAAAAGGGAGCAATCAGCCCCAGCATTTT. Protein product: CAINSKGSNQPQHF.

This clonotype was detected many times. The J gene is TRBJ1-1, the V gene TRBV7-9; D is unclear. V was cut by 1 base and J by 5 bases, with 11 bases left in between. The CDR3 totals 14 residues. Germline CDR1 reads SEHNR; CDR2 reads FQNEAQ (reference sequence). In DNA, the CDR3 is TGTGCCAGCAGCTTAGGGCTCCCAAATACTGAAGCTTTCTTT. Its protein product is CASSLGLPNTEAFF.

Remarks on this clonotype: This may arise from a read error, as a much more abundant clone is one base away. V gene TRBV28 combines with J gene TRBJ1-3; a weak D match, TRBD1 (6 bases). The length of the CDR3 is 11 residues. V dropped 10 bases and J dropped 4 bases, with 8 bases sitting between them. Germline V CDR1 and CDR2: MDHEN, SYDVKM. CDR3 sequence: CANREGNTIYF. The CDR3 nucleotides are TGTGCCAACAGGGAGGGAAACACCATATATTTT.

The chain links TRBV3-1 to TRBJ2-5, with D perhaps assigned TRBD1 or TRBD2 (6 bases each). There are 15 residues in the CDR3. V lost 1 base and J 4 bases, leaving 13 bases between the germline ends. Per germline, CDR1 LGHDT and CDR2 YNNKEL (reference sequence). As DNA, the CDR3 is TGTGCCAGCAGCCAAGCGGGGGCGCCTGGAGAGACCCAGTACTTC. It yields the protein CASSQAGAPGETQYF.

The gene calls are TRBV2 and TRBJ2-7; a possible D gene is TRBD1 (5 bases). The germline V gene has CDR1 SNHLY and CDR2 FYNNEI. CDR3 length: 12 residues. The V and J ends lost 7 bases and 2 bases respectively, with 9 bases between them. CDR3 sequence: CASTTTAYEQYF. The DNA for the CDR3 is TGTGCCAGCACCACGACAGCCTACGAGCAGTACTTC.

The chain is built from TRBV15 and TRBJ2-7; the D gene is possibly TRBD2 (5 bases). Trimming left V 0 bases short and J 4 bases short, with 10 bases between. CDR3 length: 14 residues. Germline V CDR1 and CDR2: LNHNV, YYDKDF (reference sequence). CDR3 nucleotides: TGTGCCACCAGCAGAGATCGAGGGTTTTACGAGCAGTACTTC. Translating gives CATSRDRGFYEQYF.